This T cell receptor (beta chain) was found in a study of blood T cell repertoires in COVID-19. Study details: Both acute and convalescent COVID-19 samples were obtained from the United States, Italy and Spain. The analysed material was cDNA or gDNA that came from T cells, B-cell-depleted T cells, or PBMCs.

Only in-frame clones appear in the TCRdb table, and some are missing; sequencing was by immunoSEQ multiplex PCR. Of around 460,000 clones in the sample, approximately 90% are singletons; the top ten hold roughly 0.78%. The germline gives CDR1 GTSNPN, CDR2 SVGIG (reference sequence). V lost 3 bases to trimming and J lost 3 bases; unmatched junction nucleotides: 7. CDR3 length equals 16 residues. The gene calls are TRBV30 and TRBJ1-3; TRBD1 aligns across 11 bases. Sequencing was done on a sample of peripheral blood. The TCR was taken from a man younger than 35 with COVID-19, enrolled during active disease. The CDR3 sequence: CAWRGWTGGIGNTIYF. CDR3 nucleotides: TGTGCCTGGAGGGGGTGGACAGGGGGCATTGGAAACACCATATATTTT.